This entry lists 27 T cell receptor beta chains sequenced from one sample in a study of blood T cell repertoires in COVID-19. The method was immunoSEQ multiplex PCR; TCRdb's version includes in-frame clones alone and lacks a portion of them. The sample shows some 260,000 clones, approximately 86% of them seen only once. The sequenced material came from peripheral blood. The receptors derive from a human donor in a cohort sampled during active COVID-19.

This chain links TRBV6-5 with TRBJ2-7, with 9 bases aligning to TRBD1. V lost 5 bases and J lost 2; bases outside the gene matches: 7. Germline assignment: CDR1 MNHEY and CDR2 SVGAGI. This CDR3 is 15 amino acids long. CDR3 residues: CASSTRDRVTYEQYF. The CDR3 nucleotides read TGTGCCAGCAGTACCCGGGACAGGGTCACCTACGAGCAGTACTTC.

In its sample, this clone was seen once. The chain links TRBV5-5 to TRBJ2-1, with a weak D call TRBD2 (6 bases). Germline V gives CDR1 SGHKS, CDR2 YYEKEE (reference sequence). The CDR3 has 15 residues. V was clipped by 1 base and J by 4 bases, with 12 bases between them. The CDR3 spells CASSLSSGSYNEQFF. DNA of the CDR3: TGTGCCAGCAGCTTGTCAAGCGGGTCTTACAATGAGCAGTTCTTC.

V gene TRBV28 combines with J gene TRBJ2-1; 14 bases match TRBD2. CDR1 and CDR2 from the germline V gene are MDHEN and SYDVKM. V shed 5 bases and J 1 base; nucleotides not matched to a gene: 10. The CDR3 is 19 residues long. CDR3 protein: CASSRGTSGSGGSYNEQFF. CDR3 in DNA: TGTGCCAGCAGTCGAGGGACTAGCGGGAGTGGGGGGTCCTACAATGAGCAGTTCTTC.

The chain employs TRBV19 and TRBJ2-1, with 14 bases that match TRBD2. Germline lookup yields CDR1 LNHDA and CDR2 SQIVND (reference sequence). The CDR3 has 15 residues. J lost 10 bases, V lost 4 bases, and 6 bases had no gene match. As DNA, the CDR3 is TGTGCCAGTAGTACCCCGGGACTAGCGGGAGTCGAGCAGTTCTTC. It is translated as CASSTPGLAGVEQFF. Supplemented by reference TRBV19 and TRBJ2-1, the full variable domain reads DGGITQSPKYLFRKEGQNVTLSCEQNLNHDAMYWYRQDPGQGLRLIYYSQIVNDFQKGDIAEGYSVSREKKESFPLTVTSAQKNPTAFYLCASSTPGLAGVEQFFGPGTRLTVL.

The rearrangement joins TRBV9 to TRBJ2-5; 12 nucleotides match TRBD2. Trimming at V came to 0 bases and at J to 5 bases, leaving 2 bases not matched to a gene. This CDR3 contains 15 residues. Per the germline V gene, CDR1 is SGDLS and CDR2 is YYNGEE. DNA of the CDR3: TGTGCCAGCAGCGTAGGACTAGCGGGGGAGGAGACCCAGTACTTC. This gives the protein CASSVGLAGEETQYF.

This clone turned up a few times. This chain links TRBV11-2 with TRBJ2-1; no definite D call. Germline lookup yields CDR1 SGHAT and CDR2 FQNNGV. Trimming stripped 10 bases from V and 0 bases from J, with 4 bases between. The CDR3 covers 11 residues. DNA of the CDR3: TGTGCCATCGGCTCCTACAATGAGCAGTTCTTC. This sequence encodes CAIGSYNEQFF.

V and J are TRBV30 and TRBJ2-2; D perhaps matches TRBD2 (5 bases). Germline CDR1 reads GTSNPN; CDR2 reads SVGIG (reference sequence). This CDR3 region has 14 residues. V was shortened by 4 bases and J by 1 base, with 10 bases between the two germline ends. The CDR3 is CAWNNGMNTGELFF. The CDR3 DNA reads TGTGCCTGGAATAACGGGATGAACACCGGGGAGCTGTTTTTT. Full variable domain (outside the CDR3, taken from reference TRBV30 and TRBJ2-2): SQTIHQWPATLVQPVGSPLSLECTVEGTSNPNLYWYRQAAGRGLQLLFYSVGIGQISSEVPQNLSASRPQDRQFILSSKKLLLSDSGFYLCAWNNGMNTGELFFGEGSRLTVL.

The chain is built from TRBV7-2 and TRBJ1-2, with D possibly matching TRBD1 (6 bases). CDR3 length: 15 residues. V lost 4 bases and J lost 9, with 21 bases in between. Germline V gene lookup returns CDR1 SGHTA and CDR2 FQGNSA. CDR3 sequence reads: CASSSRIRTERRYTF. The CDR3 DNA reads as TGTGCCAGCAGCTCTCGCATCAGGACAGAACGTCGCTACACCTTC.

The CDR3 sequence: CASSLAGLGRMEIYEQYF. Here the CDR3 DNA reads TGTGCCAGCAGTCTAGCCGGACTAGGCCGGATGGAGATCTACGAGCAGTACTTC. The rearrangement uses TRBV27 and TRBJ2-7, with TRBD2 identical over 7 bases. The CDR3 spans 18 residues. Germline values: CDR1 MNHEY, CDR2 SMNVEV (reference sequence). Trimming took 5 bases from V and 3 from J; bases not matched to a gene: 19.

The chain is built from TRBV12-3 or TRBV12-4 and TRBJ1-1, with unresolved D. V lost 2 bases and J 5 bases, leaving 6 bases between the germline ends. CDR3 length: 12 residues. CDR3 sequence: CASSLPGTEAFF. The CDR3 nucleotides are TGTGCCAGCAGTTTACCGGGGACTGAAGCTTTCTTT.

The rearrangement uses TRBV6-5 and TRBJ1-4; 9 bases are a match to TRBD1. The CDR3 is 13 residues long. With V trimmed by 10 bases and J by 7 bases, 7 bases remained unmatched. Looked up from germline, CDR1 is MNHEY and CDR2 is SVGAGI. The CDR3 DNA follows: TGTGCCACCAGGGGACAGGGATTTGAAAAACTGTTTTTT. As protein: CATRGQGFEKLFF.

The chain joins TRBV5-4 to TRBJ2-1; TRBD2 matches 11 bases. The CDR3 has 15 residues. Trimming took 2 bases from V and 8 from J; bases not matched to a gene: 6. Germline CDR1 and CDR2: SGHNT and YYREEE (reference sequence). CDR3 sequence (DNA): TGTGCCAGCAGCTTCTTAGCGGGAGGGCCTTATGAGCAGTTCTTC. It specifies CASSFLAGGPYEQFF.

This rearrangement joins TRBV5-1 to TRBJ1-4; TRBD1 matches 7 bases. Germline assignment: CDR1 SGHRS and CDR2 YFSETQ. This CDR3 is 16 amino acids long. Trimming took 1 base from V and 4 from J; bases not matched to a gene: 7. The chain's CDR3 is CASSLRPGQSNEKLFF. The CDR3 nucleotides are TGCGCCAGCAGCTTGAGACCGGGACAGAGTAATGAAAAACTGTTTTTT.

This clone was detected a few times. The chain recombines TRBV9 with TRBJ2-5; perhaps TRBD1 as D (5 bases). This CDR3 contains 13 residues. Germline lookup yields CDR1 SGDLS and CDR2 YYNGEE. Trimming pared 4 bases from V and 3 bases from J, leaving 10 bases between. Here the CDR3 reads CASSTGPKETQYF. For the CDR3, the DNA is TGTGCCAGCAGCACAGGACCTAAAGAGACCCAGTACTTC. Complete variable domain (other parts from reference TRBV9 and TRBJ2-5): DSGVTQTPKHLITATGQRVTLRCSPRSGDLSVYWYQQSLDQGLQFLIQYYNGEERAKGNILERFSAQQFPDLHSELNLSSLELGDSALYFCASSTGPKETQYFGPGTRLLVL.

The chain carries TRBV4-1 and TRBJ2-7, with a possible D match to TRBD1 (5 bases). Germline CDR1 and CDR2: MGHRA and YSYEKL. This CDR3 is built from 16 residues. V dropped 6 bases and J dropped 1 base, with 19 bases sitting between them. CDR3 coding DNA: TGCGCCAGCAGTCCCACCTTACCCTCAGGGTCCTACGAGCAGTACTTC. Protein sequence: CASSPTLPSGSYEQYF.

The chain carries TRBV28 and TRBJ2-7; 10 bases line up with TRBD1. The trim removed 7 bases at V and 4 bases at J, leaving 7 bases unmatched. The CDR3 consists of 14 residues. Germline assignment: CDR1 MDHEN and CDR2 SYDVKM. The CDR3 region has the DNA TGTGCCAGCACGTTCGGGGGACAGGGGTACGAGCAGTACTTC. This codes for CASTFGGQGYEQYF.

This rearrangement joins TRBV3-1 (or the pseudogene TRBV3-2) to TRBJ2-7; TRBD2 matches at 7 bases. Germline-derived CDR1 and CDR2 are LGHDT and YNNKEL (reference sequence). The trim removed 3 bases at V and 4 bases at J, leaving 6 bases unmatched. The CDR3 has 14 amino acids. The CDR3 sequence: CASSQGGRAYEQYF. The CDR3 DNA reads TGTGCCAGCAGCCAGGGCGGGAGAGCATACGAGCAGTACTTC.

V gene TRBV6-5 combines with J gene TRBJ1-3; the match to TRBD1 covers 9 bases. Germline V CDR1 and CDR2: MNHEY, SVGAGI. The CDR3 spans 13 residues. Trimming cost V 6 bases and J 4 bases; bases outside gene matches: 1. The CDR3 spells CASRGQGGNTIYF. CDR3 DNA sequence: TGTGCCAGCAGAGGACAGGGGGGAAACACCATATATTTT.

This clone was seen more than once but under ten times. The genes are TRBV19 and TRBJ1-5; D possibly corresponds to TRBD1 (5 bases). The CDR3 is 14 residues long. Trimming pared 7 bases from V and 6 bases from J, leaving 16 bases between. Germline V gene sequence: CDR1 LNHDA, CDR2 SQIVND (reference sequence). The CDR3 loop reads CASTPGTSGQPQHF. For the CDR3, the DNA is TGTGCCAGTACTCCCGGGACTAGCGGTCAGCCCCAGCATTTT.

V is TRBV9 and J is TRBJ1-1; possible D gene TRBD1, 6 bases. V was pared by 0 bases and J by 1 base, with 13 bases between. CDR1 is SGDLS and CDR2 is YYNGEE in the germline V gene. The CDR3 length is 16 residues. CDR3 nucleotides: TGTGCCAGCAGCGTAGATGGTCCAGGGGCGAACACTGAAGCTTTCTTT. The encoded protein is CASSVDGPGANTEAFF.

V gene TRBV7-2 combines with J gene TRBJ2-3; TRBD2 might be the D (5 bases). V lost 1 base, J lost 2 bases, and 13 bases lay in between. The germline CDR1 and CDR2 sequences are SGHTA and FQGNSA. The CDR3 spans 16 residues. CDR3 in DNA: TGTGCCAGCAGCTTAGTTAGCGACCTACTCACAGATACGCAGTATTTT. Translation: CASSLVSDLLTDTQYF.

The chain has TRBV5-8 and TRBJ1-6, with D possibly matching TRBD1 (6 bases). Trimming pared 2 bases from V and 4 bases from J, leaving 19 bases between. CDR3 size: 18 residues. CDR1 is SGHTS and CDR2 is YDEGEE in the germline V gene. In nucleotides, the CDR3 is TGTGCCAGCAGCTTACAGGGTGGAGTGTGGTCGTATAATTCACCCCTCCACTTT. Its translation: CASSLQGGVWSYNSPLHF.

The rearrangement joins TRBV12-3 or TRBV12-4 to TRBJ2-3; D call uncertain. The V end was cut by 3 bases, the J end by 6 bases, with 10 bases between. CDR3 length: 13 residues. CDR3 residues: CASSFQAADTQYF. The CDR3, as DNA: TGTGCCAGCAGTTTCCAAGCAGCGGATACGCAGTATTTT.

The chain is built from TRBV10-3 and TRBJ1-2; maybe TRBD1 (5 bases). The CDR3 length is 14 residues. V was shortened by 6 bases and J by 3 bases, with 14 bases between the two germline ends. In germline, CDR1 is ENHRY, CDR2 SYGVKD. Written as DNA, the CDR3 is TGTGCCATCAGAGGGGCGAACCGCTACTATGGCTACACCTTC. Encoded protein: CAIRGANRYYGYTF.

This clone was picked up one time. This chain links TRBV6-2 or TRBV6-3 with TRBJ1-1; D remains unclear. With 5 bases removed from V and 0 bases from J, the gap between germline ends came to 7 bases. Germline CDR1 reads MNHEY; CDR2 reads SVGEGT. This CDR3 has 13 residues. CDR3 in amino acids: CASSARMNTEAFF. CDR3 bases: TGTGCCAGCAGTGCCAGAATGAACACTGAAGCTTTCTTT.

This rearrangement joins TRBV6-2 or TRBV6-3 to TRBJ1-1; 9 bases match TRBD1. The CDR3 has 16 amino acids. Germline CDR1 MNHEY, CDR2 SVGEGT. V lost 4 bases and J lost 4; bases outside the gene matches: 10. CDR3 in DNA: TGTGCCAGCAGTTTCCGGGGGACAGGGTTGGGCACTGAAGCTTTCTTT. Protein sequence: CASSFRGTGLGTEAFF.

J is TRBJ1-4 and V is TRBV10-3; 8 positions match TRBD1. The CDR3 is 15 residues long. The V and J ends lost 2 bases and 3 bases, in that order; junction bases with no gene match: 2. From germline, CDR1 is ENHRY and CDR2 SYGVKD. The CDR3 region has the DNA TGTGCCATCAGTGAGAGGACAGGGCCTAATGAAAAACTGTTTTTT. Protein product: CAISERTGPNEKLFF.